This entry lists 24 T cell receptor beta chains sequenced from one sample in a study of vaccination and CD4 T cells after COVID-19. Researchers used the Oncomine TCR Beta short-read assay to sequence DNA from cultured CD4+ T cells. TCRdb reprocessed the PCR reads with MiXCR, giving one entry per CDR3 protein. The sample lists 11,000 or so distinct CDR3 sequences; 55% to 70% were seen once. Regarding treatment: approximately 9-day PBMC culture with coronavirus spike peptide pools or control peptides (ViraFEST assay). These receptors' antigens are unknown. The sequencing input was CD4+ T cells from blood, cultured in vitro. The receptors come from a human donor who had recovered from COVID-19.

The V and J genes are TRBV5-1 and TRBJ2-7; 8 positions agree with TRBD1. J was trimmed by 2 bases and V by 7 bases; bases with no gene match: 5. The CDR3 length is 13 residues. The germline V gene encodes CDR1 SGHRS and CDR2 YFSETQ. The CDR3 nucleotides are TGCGCCAGCGGCCCGGGACAGGCCTACGAGCAGTACTTC. Translating it yields CASGPGQAYEQYF.

This chain connects TRBV11-3 to TRBJ2-2; TRBD1 might be the D (5 bases). Trimming left V 6 bases short and J 1 base short, with 15 bases between. CDR3 size: 16 residues. Germline V CDR1 and CDR2: SGHNT, YENEEA. This CDR3 is CASRHIFGQNTGELFF. The CDR3 nucleotides are TGTGCCAGCAGACACATATTCGGACAGAACACCGGGGAGCTGTTTTTT.

This chain connects TRBV4-1 to TRBJ2-2; a possible D gene is TRBD2 (5 bases). The germline gives CDR1 MGHRA, CDR2 YSYEKL. The CDR3 is made up of 16 amino acids. V was pared by 0 bases and J by 7 bases, with 15 bases between. CDR3 in amino acids: CASSQESAPGIGELFF. The CDR3 DNA sequence: TGCGCCAGCAGCCAAGAGTCAGCTCCGGGAATCGGGGAGCTGTTTTTT.

V usage is TRBV4-2 and J usage is TRBJ1-2; 9 bases agree with TRBD1. CDR3 length: 15 residues. From germline, CDR1 is LGHNA and CDR2 YNFKEQ. J gave up 6 bases and V 4 bases, and 9 bases lay outside the gene matches. This CDR3 reads CASSPSRDRVDGYTF. The DNA of the CDR3 is TGTGCCAGCAGCCCGTCCCGGGACAGGGTGGATGGCTACACCTTC.

The gene calls are TRBV7-2 and TRBJ2-7; the D gene is possibly TRBD2 (5 bases). Germline CDR1 is SGHTA and CDR2 is FQGNSA. This CDR3 contains 13 residues. V lost 1 base and J lost 9, with 13 bases in between. Here the CDR3 DNA reads TGTGCCAGCAGCTTAGGGACGGGGATTGGGCAGTACTTC. Protein sequence: CASSLGTGIGQYF.

CDR3 sequence: CASSGLNRAQETQYF. The CDR3 DNA is TGTGCCAGCAGTGGATTAAACAGGGCCCAAGAGACCCAGTACTTC. V gene TRBV6-1 combines with J gene TRBJ2-5, with D possibly matching TRBD1 (6 bases). With 4 bases removed from V and 1 base from J, the gap between germline ends came to 13 bases. Germline CDR1 MNHNS, CDR2 SASEGT. This CDR3 region has 15 residues.

By its share, this clonotype is medium-sized. The genes are TRBV6-5 and TRBJ2-2; D gene unclear. The CDR3 contains 14 residues. Germline V gives CDR1 MNHEY, CDR2 SVGAGI. V shed 0 bases and J shed 4 bases, with 6 bases lying between them. This chain's CDR3 is CASSYSRPTGELFF. The DNA for the CDR3 is TGTGCCAGCAGTTACTCCAGGCCCACCGGGGAGCTGTTTTTT.

The chain employs TRBV23-1 and TRBJ1-5; 9 bases are a match to TRBD1. TRBV23-1 is known as an ORF, though its function is uncertain. This CDR3 region has 16 residues. Unmatched junction bases numbered 11, after V lost 8 bases and J lost 3 bases. The CDR3 loop is CASARGRDRDNQPQHF. CDR3 bases: TGCGCCAGCGCCAGGGGCAGGGACAGGGACAATCAGCCCCAGCATTTT.

The gene calls are TRBV6-2 or TRBV6-3 and TRBJ1-5; a weak D match, TRBD1 (5 bases). Germline V gene lookup returns CDR1 MNHEY and CDR2 SVGEGT. CDR3 length equals 19 residues. The V gene lost 4 bases and the J gene lost 0 bases, with 22 bases spanning the gap. In DNA form, the CDR3 reads TGTGCCAGCAGTTCCTATGATAACAGGTGGTCCTATAGCAATCAGCCCCAGCATTTT. Translation gives CASSSYDNRWSYSNQPQHF.

The CDR3 is CASSQTRSGYGYTF. The DNA for the CDR3 is TGCGCCAGCAGCCAGACACGATCCGGCTATGGCTACACCTTC. The rearrangement links TRBV5-1 to TRBJ1-2; D unresolved. Trimming took off 4 bases at V and 4 bases at J, with 14 bases between the two ends. The length of the CDR3 is 14 residues. From germline, CDR1 is SGHRS and CDR2 YFSETQ.

The gene calls are TRBV27 and TRBJ1-6; no definite D call. This CDR3 contains 12 residues. Deletions cut 3 bases from V and 6 bases from J, with 3 bases between. Per the germline V gene, CDR1 is MNHEY and CDR2 is SMNVEV (reference sequence). The CDR3 nucleotides are TGTGCCAGCAGTTTCCTTAATTCACCCCTCCACTTT. Amino acid sequence: CASSFLNSPLHF.

This clonotype showed up just a few times. V is TRBV20-1 and J is TRBJ2-7; D unclear. V gave up 0 bases and J gave up 0 bases, with 9 bases separating them. The germline V gene has CDR1 DFQATT and CDR2 SNEGSKA (reference sequence). The CDR3 is 14 amino acids. The CDR3 coding sequence is TGCAGTGCTAGAGATCGGCCGAGCTCCTACGAGCAGTACTTC. It translates to CSARDRPSSYEQYF.

V gene TRBV20-1 combines with J gene TRBJ1-1; D is uncertain. This CDR3 is 11 amino acids long. The germline V and J ends were trimmed by 6 bases and 11 bases, with 16 bases remaining between them. Germline V gene lookup returns CDR1 DFQATT and CDR2 SNEGSKA (reference sequence). The CDR3 here is CSAARAGVAFF. Here the CDR3 DNA reads TGCAGTGCCGCAAGGGCAGGCGTTGCTTTCTTT.

The chain uses TRBV6-1 and TRBJ2-2, with D unresolved. CDR1 and CDR2 from the germline V gene are MNHNS and SASEGT. This CDR3 comprises 11 residues. The germline V and J ends were trimmed by 5 bases and 8 bases, with 6 bases remaining between them. DNA of the CDR3: TGTGCCAGCAGTAGGGTGGGGGAGCTGTTTTTT. This codes for CASSRVGELFF.

The chain recombines TRBV4-2 with TRBJ2-5, with D possibly being TRBD1 or TRBD2 (5 bases each). CDR1 is LGHNA and CDR2 is YNFKEQ in the germline V gene. The CDR3 extends over 15 amino acids. V was trimmed by 0 bases and J by 4 bases, leaving 12 bases between them. The CDR3: CASSQEAGTTETQYF. The CDR3, as DNA: TGTGCCAGCAGCCAAGAGGCCGGGACGACAGAGACCCAGTACTTC.

This sequence joins TRBV5-1 and TRBJ2-7; the D gene is possibly TRBD2 (6 bases). Trimming left V 3 bases short and J 2 bases short, with 12 bases between. The CDR3 is 14 amino acids. CDR1 is SGHRS and CDR2 is YFSETQ in the germline V gene. CDR3 loop: CASSYGRGAYEQYF. DNA of the CDR3: TGCGCCAGCAGCTACGGGCGGGGCGCCTACGAGCAGTACTTC.

This clonotype was recorded only once. J is TRBJ2-5 and V is TRBV6-1; 7 positions match TRBD2. The CDR3 has 14 residues. CDR1 is MNHNS and CDR2 is SASEGT in the germline V gene. The ends lost 2 bases at V and 5 bases at J; junction bases unmatched: 5. The CDR3 sequence: CASSESWGGETQYF. CDR3 bases: TGTGCCAGCAGTGAATCGTGGGGGGGGGAGACCCAGTACTTC.

The chain couples TRBV6-2 or TRBV6-3 to TRBJ1-1; the D is unclear. Trimming shortened V by 8 bases and J by 0 bases, and 10 bases separated the two germline ends. Germline CDR1 MNHEY, CDR2 SVGEGT. This CDR3 is built from 13 residues. Here the CDR3 reads CASCRQMNTEAFF. DNA for the CDR3: TGTGCCAGCTGCAGGCAGATGAACACTGAAGCTTTCTTT.

The chain combines TRBV11-3 with TRBJ2-7; D unclear. The CDR3 covers 13 residues. The germline gives CDR1 SGHNT, CDR2 YENEEA. With 5 bases removed from V and 2 bases from J, the gap between germline ends came to 10 bases. The CDR3 nucleotides are TGTGCCAGCAGCCTCGGACGGACCTACGAGCAGTACTTC. Residues: CASSLGRTYEQYF.

The chain joins TRBV10-2 to TRBJ1-2; D call uncertain. V gave up 2 bases and J gave up 8 bases, with 12 bases separating them. This CDR3 is 13 amino acids long. CDR1 WSHSY and CDR2 SAAADI come from the germline V gene. The CDR3 reads CASSEVAEVGYTF. CDR3 bases: TGCGCCAGCAGTGAGGTGGCAGAAGTGGGCTACACCTTC.

CDR3 nucleotide sequence: TGTGCCAGCAGTTACCCCGACTATGGCTACACCTTC. Translated, it gives CASSYPDYGYTF. This rearrangement joins TRBV6-2 or TRBV6-3 to TRBJ1-2; the D is unclear. The CDR3 length is 12 residues. The germline V gene has CDR1 MNHEY and CDR2 SVGEGT. Between the trimmed V and J ends, which lost 2 bases and 3 bases, there was a span of 4 bases.

This chain connects TRBV9 to TRBJ2-3, with unresolved D. Per the germline V gene, CDR1 is SGDLS and CDR2 is YYNGEE. CDR3 size: 13 residues. Trimming left V 3 bases short and J 3 bases short, with 8 bases between. This chain's CDR3 is CASSGGSTDTQYF. CDR3 DNA sequence: TGTGCCAGCAGCGGGGGTAGTACAGATACGCAGTATTTT.

Only a few counts were recorded for this clonotype. V usage is TRBV7-2 and J usage is TRBJ1-6; D unclear. With 5 bases removed from V and 9 bases from J, the gap between germline ends came to 14 bases. The CDR3 sequence is 14 residues long. From germline, CDR1 is SGHTA and CDR2 FQGNSA. The CDR3 region is CASSRDSRVSPLHF. DNA for the CDR3: TGTGCCAGCAGCCGCGATAGTAGGGTTTCACCCCTCCACTTT. The entire variable domain, with the rest obtained from reference TRBV7-2 and TRBJ1-6, is as follows: GAGVSQSPSNKVTEKGKDVELRCDPISGHTALYWYRQSLGQGLEFLIYFQGNSAPDKSGLPSDRFSAERTGGSVSTLTIQRTQQEDSAVYLCASSRDSRVSPLHFGNGTRLTVT.

This clonotype turned up a few times. V usage is TRBV20-1 and J usage is TRBJ2-7; a possible D gene is TRBD1 (6 bases). The germline V gene encodes CDR1 DFQATT and CDR2 SNEGSKA (reference sequence). This CDR3 is built from 13 residues. Deletions cut 3 bases from V and 3 bases from J, with 12 bases between. CDR3 DNA sequence: TGCAGTGCTAGCCCAGGGGATGGCTACGAGCAGTACTTC. It encodes CSASPGDGYEQYF.